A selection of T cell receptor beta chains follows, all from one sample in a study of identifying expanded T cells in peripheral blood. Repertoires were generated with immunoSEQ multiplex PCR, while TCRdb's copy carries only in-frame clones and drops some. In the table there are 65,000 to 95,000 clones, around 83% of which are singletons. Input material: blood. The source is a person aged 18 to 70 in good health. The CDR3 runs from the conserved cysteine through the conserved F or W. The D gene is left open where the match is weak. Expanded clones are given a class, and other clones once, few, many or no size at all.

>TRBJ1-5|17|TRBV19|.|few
CASSRGDTTLSNQPQHF
TGTGCCAGTAGTAGGGGGGATACTACCCTGAGCAATCAGCCCCAGCATTTT
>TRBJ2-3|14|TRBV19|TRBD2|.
CASRDPGLAGRQYF
TGTGCCAGTAGAGACCCGGGACTAGCGGGACGGCAGTATTTT
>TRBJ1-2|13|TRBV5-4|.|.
CASSPDSPSGYTF
TGTGCCAGCAGCCCCGATTCGCCCTCTGGCTACACCTTC
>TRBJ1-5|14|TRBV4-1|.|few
CASSQTEGVGPQHF
TGCGCCAGCAGCCAAACGGAAGGCGTTGGGCCCCAGCATTTT
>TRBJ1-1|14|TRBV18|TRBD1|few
CASSPSTGTTEAFF
TGTGCCAGCTCACCCTCGACAGGGACGACTGAAGCTTTCTTT
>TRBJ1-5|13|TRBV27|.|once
CASSLSGNQPQHF
TGTGCCAGCAGTTTAAGCGGCAATCAGCCCCAGCATTTT
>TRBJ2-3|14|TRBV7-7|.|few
CASSLYSGTDTQYF
TGTGCTAGCAGCTTATATAGCGGCACAGATACGCAGTATTTT
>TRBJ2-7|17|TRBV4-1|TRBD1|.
CASSQAPTGASSYEQYF
TGCGCCAGCAGCCAAGCACCGACAGGGGCGAGCTCCTACGAGCAGTACTTC
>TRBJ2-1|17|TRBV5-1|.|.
CASSTWTGGTNPLEQFF
TGCGCCAGCAGCACATGGACAGGAGGGACTAACCCCCTTGAGCAGTTCTTC
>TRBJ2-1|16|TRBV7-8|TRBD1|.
CASSLGQTITMLEQFF
TGTGCCAGCAGCTTGGGACAGACCATCACAATGTTGGAGCAGTTCTTC
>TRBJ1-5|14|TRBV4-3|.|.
CASSQDQGLQPQHF
TGCGCCAGCAGCCAAGATCAGGGCCTCCAGCCCCAGCATTTT
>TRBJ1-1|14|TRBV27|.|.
CASRIGRLNTEAFF
TGTGCCAGCAGGATCGGACGGCTGAACACTGAAGCTTTCTTT
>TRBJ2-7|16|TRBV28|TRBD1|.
CASSLVGTGSSYEQYF
TGTGCCAGCAGTTTGGTTGGGACAGGGAGCTCCTACGAGCAGTACTTC
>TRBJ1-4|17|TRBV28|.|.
CASSDLTYREKYEKLFF
TGTGCCAGCAGCGACTTGACCTACAGGGAAAAATATGAAAAACTGTTTTTT
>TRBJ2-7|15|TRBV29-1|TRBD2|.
CSVEDTSGRTGEQYF
TGCAGCGTTGAAGATACTAGCGGGAGGACCGGCGAGCAGTACTTC
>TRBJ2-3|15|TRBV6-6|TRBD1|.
CASSYAGQGWDTQYF
TGTGCCAGCAGTTACGCGGGACAGGGTTGGGATACGCAGTATTTT
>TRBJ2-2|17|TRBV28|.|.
CASSLPPRGLGTGELFF
TGTGCCAGCAGTTTACCCCCTCGGGGGCTGGGAACCGGGGAGCTGTTTTTT
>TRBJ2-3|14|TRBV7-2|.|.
CASSLGFSVDTQYF
TGTGCCAGCAGCTTAGGGTTTAGCGTCGATACGCAGTATTTT
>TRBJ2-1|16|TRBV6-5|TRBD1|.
CASSLTGGGSYNEQFF
TGTGCCAGCAGTTTAACAGGGGGCGGTTCCTACAATGAGCAGTTCTTC
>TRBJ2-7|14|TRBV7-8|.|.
CASSFGTGSYEQYF
TGTGCCAGCAGCTTTGGGACTGGCTCCTACGAGCAGTACTTC
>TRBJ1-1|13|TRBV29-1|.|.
CSVAVTVNTEAFF
TGCAGCGTTGCAGTGACGGTGAACACTGAAGCTTTCTTT
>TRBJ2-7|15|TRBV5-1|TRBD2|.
CASSLVAGDLSEQYF
TGCGCCAGCAGCTTGGTTGCGGGAGATCTCTCCGAGCAGTACTTC
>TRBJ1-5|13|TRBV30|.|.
CAWSNKGDQPQHF
TGTGCCTGGAGTAATAAAGGGGATCAGCCCCAGCATTTT
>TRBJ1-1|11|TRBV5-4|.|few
CASSVNTEAFF
TGTGCCAGCAGCGTGAACACTGAAGCTTTCTTT
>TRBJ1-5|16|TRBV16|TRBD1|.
CASSQPDRGGNQPQHF
TGTGCCAGCAGCCAACCCGACAGGGGCGGGAATCAGCCCCAGCATTTT
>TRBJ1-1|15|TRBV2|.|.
CASSDPPGALAEAFF
TGTGCCAGCAGCGACCCCCCGGGAGCCTTAGCTGAAGCTTTCTTT
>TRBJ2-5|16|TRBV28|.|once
CASSPARVSAQETQYF
TGTGCCAGCAGCCCCGCCAGGGTGTCAGCCCAAGAGACCCAGTACTTC
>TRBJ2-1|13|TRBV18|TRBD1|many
CASAGTADNEQFF
TGTGCCAGTGCCGGGACAGCTGACAATGAGCAGTTCTTC
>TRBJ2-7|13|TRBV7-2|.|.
CASSLWDSYEQYF
TGTGCCAGCAGCTTATGGGACTCCTACGAGCAGTACTTC
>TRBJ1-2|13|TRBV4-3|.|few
CASSPRRGNGYTF
TGCGCCAGCAGCCCCCGCAGGGGCAATGGCTACACCTTC